This T cell receptor beta chain was captured by sequencing in a study of blood T cell repertoires in COVID-19. About the study: T cells, B-cell-depleted T cells, or PBMCs supplied cDNA or gDNA.

The protocol was immunoSEQ multiplex PCR, while the TCRdb copy is restricted to in-frame clones and leaves out a portion. Seen here are about 240,000 clones, roughly 80% observed once, and the top ten hold over 7.5%. The CDR3 is 14 residues long. Germline-derived CDR1 and CDR2 are LNHDA and SQIVND (reference sequence). V lost 5 bases to trimming and J lost 1 base; unmatched junction nucleotides: 5. The sample was peripheral blood. The clonotype was recovered from a woman of 80 years or more with acute or convalescent COVID-19. The chain links TRBV19 to TRBJ2-7, with TRBD1 matching 7 bases. The CDR3 protein is CASSARDRSYEQYF. The DNA of the CDR3 is TGTGCCAGTAGTGCGAGGGACAGATCCTACGAGCAGTACTTC.